Sequencing of this T cell receptor (beta chain) was carried out in a study of cytomegalovirus exposure and HLA in healthy donors. Study-wide results and caveats: Later on, an analysis found that several of the most significant clusters appeared to be linked to common viral pathogens, which included parvovirus B19. Previously analyzed data showed that most TCR beta V segments were productive at a frequency of about 87% or about 30%.

Vbeta (60) and Jbeta (13) primers were used in the PCR. TCRdb's table, derived via immunoSEQ multiplex PCR, lists solely in-frame clones and lacks some. The sample has under 200,000 clones, 75% seen once. This clone occurred a few times. No antigen is known for it. CDR3 length: 14 amino acids. Germline assignment: CDR1 ENHRY and CDR2 SYGVKD. Between the trimmed V and J ends, which lost 2 bases and 5 bases, there was a span of 11 bases. The sample comprised PBMCs. The clonotype comes from a woman in her thirties or forties in good health and CMV-seropositive. V and J are TRBV10-3 and TRBJ2-3; D is perhaps TRBD2 (6 bases). The CDR3 coding sequence is TGTGCCATCAGTGAGGGAGGGGCCGTAGATACGCAGTATTTT. Amino acid sequence: CAISEGGAVDTQYF.